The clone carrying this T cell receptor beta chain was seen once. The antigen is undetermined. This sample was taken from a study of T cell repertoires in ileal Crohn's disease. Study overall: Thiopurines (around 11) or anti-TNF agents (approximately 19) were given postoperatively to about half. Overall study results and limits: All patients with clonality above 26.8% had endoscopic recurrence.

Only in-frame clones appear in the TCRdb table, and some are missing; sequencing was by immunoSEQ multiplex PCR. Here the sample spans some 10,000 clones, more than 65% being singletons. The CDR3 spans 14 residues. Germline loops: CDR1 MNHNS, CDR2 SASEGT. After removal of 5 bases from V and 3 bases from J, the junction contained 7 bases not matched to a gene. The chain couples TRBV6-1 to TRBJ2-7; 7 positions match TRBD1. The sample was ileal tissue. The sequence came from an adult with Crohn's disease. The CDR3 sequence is CASSYTGANYEQYF. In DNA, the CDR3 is TGTGCCAGCAGTTATACAGGGGCGAACTACGAGCAGTACTTC.